A single sample is the source of the 3 T cell receptor beta chains below, sequenced in a study of CD8+ T cells in alopecia areata. Following RNA extraction, reverse transcription yielded cDNA that acted as the sequencing template. Sequenced by immunoSEQ multiplex PCR; TCRdb stores in-frame clones only, minus some. Here the sample spans hundreds of thousands of clones, 67% being singletons. Sequencing was performed on CD4+ T cells sorted from blood, taken at week 0. These receptors all come from a human donor with alopecia areata.

The chain joins TRBV29-1 to TRBJ2-5; D ambiguous. V gave up 3 bases and J gave up 0 bases, with 20 bases separating them. This CDR3 spans 17 amino acids. The germline V gene encodes CDR1 SQVTM and CDR2 ANQGSEA. The CDR3: CSVDASLVPPYQETQYF. CDR3 coding DNA: TGCAGCGTTGACGCGTCGCTGGTGCCTCCGTACCAAGAGACCCAGTACTTC.

On this clone: Other DNA sequences in this sample translate to the same CDR3. This sequence joins TRBV27 and TRBJ2-7; D may be TRBD1 (5 bases). The germline CDR1 and CDR2 sequences are MNHEY and SMNVEV (reference sequence). CDR3 length equals 12 residues. The V end lost 3 bases, the J end lost 4 bases, and 7 bases lay between the germline ends. CDR3 coding DNA: TGTGCCAGCAGTTTTCCAGGGTACGAGCAGTACTTC. Translation gives CASSFPGYEQYF.

V usage is TRBV2 and J usage is TRBJ2-7; a possible D gene is TRBD1 (5 bases). Trimming took off 6 bases at V and 2 bases at J, with 11 bases between the two ends. This CDR3 comprises 13 residues. Germline loops: CDR1 SNHLY, CDR2 FYNNEI. Here the CDR3 reads CASRAEGAYEQYF. DNA of the CDR3: TGTGCCAGCAGGGCGGAAGGGGCCTACGAGCAGTACTTC. Full variable domain (remainder filled in from reference TRBV2 and TRBJ2-7): EPEVTQTPSHQVTQMGQEVILRCVPISNHLYFYWYRQILGQKVEFLVSFYNNEISEKSEIFDDQFSVERPDGSNFTLKIRSTKLEDSAMYFCASRAEGAYEQYFGPGTRLTVT.